Following are 26 T cell receptor beta chains from one sample sequenced in a study of T cell responses to AZD1222 COVID-19 vaccine. Some clones are missing from TCRdb's copy, which holds only in-frame ones; the method was immunoSEQ multiplex PCR. The top ten hold roughly 1% of the sample, which has 180,000 or so clones, approximately 93% seen once. Sequenced here: peripheral blood, sampled 28 days after the second AZD1222 dose. These TCRs come from an adult who received the AZD1222 COVID-19 vaccine.

The chain employs TRBV2 and TRBJ1-3; D is perhaps TRBD1 (5 bases). CDR3 length: 15 amino acids. CDR1 and CDR2 (germline): SNHLY, FYNNEI. Trimming took 7 bases from V and 0 from J, leaving 13 bases between them. Written as DNA, the CDR3 is TGTGCCAGCACCCTACAGGTTACCTCTGGAAACACCATATATTTT. This sequence encodes CASTLQVTSGNTIYF.

The chain couples TRBV11-2 to TRBJ1-5; TRBD1 agrees at 7 bases. The length of the CDR3 is 13 residues. The junction had 4 bases not matched to a gene; V was cut back by 5 bases and J by 6 bases. Germline CDR1 and CDR2: SGHAT and FQNNGV. CDR3 region: CASSGDRAQPQHF. The CDR3 nucleotides read TGTGCCAGCAGCGGCGACAGGGCTCAGCCCCAGCATTTT.

The CDR3 region is CASSGGSNEQFF. The DNA for the CDR3 is TGTGCCAGCAGTGGGGGCAGCAATGAGCAGTTCTTC. V usage is TRBV27 and J usage is TRBJ2-1; weak D call: TRBD1 (6 bases). The CDR3 loop spans 12 amino acids. Trimming cost V 5 bases and J 6 bases, with 8 bases left between them. Germline V CDR1 and CDR2: MNHEY, SMNVEV (reference sequence).

The CDR3 reads CASSPRRIGKLFF. In nucleotides, the CDR3 is TGTGCCAGCAGCCCCCGCCGAATTGGAAAACTGTTTTTT. The gene calls are TRBV12-3 or TRBV12-4 and TRBJ1-4; D call uncertain. This CDR3 is built from 13 residues. Trimming removed 6 bases from V and 10 bases from J, with 15 bases in between.

This clone was counted a single time. The chain uses TRBV7-6 and TRBJ1-2; 7 positions match TRBD1. Germline V gives CDR1 SGHVS, CDR2 FNYEAQ. V was pared by 5 bases and J by 7 bases, with 19 bases of the junction left unmatched. This CDR3 spans 17 amino acids. The CDR3 loop reads CASSPDPPTTGLGGYTF. The CDR3, as DNA: TGTGCCAGCAGCCCGGATCCTCCTACGACAGGGCTTGGTGGCTACACCTTC.

This clone appeared once. The chain joins TRBV4-1 to TRBJ1-1, with D possibly matching TRBD1 (6 bases). V lost 0 bases and J 1 base, leaving 12 bases between the germline ends. The CDR3 is 16 residues long. Germline CDR1 reads MGHRA; CDR2 reads YSYEKL. The DNA for the CDR3 is TGCGCCAGCAGCCAAGATTTCGGCAGGGGGAACACTGAAGCTTTCTTT. Translated, it gives CASSQDFGRGNTEAFF.

V usage is TRBV19 and J usage is TRBJ2-2; 8 nucleotides agree with TRBD1. J was trimmed by 7 bases and V by 2 bases; bases with no gene match: 3. This CDR3 has 14 amino acids. Germline CDR1 and CDR2: LNHDA and SQIVND (reference sequence). The CDR3 region has the DNA TGTGCCAGTAGTATATCAGGGGGCAACGGGGAGCTGTTTTTT. This encodes CASSISGGNGELFF.

The genes are TRBV18 and TRBJ1-5; 8 bases fit TRBD1. There are 17 residues in the CDR3. Losses at the gene ends were 3 bases for V and 3 bases for J; bases not matched to a gene: 10. Germline CDR1 KGHSH, CDR2 LQKENI. The CDR3 DNA sequence: TGTGCCAGCTCACCTCCCGGGACAGGAATTTTCAATCAGCCCCAGCATTTT. Protein sequence: CASSPPGTGIFNQPQHF.

The V and J genes are TRBV6-6 and TRBJ2-5; D may correspond to TRBD1 or TRBD2 (5 bases each). The V and J ends lost 5 bases and 3 bases respectively, with 22 bases between them. This CDR3 is 17 amino acids long. Germline assignment: CDR1 MNHNY and CDR2 SVGAGI (reference sequence). The CDR3: CASSPLTTFGAEETQYF. CDR3 bases: TGTGCCAGCAGTCCACTTACTACATTCGGGGCGGAAGAGACCCAGTACTTC.

The chain is built from TRBV6-6 and TRBJ1-6; D gene unclear. V was shortened by 2 bases and J by 10 bases, with 12 bases between the two germline ends. The CDR3 has 14 amino acids. Per the germline V gene, CDR1 is MNHNY and CDR2 is SVGAGI (reference sequence). DNA for the CDR3: TGTGCCAGCAGTTACGATTACCTGGGGTCACCCCTCCACTTT. This gives the protein CASSYDYLGSPLHF.

This sequence joins TRBV27 and TRBJ2-5; D gene unclear. The V end lost 2 bases, the J end lost 5 bases, and 12 bases lay between the germline ends. The CDR3 is 14 amino acids. Germline V gene sequence: CDR1 MNHEY, CDR2 SMNVEV (reference sequence). This CDR3 reads CASSLTPFRETQYF. DNA for the CDR3: TGTGCCAGCAGTTTAACCCCGTTCAGGGAGACCCAGTACTTC.

This sequence joins TRBV21-1 and TRBJ2-7. TRBV21-1 is designated a pseudogene. CDR3 length equals 14 residues. CDR3 DNA: TGTGCCAGCAGCAAGGGCCCGGGTCCTTGCGAGCAGTACTTC. It specifies CASSKGPGPCEQYF.

As to this clone: This CDR3 is also generated by other DNA sequences in the sample. V and J are TRBV28 and TRBJ1-3; TRBD1 aligns across 8 bases. CDR3 size: 14 residues. Germline loops: CDR1 MDHEN, CDR2 SYDVKM. J gave up 2 bases and V 3 bases, and 0 bases lay outside the gene matches. CDR3 sequence (DNA): TGTGCCAGCAGTTTGGACAGGGCTGGAAACACCATATATTTT. It yields the protein CASSLDRAGNTIYF. Full variable domain (outside the CDR3, taken from reference TRBV28 and TRBJ1-3): DVKVTQSSRYLVKRTGEKVFLECVQDMDHENMFWYRQDPGLGLRLIYFSYDVKMKEKGDIPEGYSVSREKKERFSLILESASTNQTSMYLCASSLDRAGNTIYFGEGSWLTVV.

The chain is built from TRBV30 and TRBJ1-1, with D unresolved. V was pared by 2 bases and J by 6 bases, with 7 bases between. Germline lookup yields CDR1 GTSNPN and CDR2 SVGIG (reference sequence). This CDR3 is 11 amino acids long. CDR3 protein: CAWSRRAEAFF. The CDR3 DNA follows: TGTGCCTGGAGTCGTAGGGCTGAAGCTTTCTTT. Full variable domain (missing parts from reference TRBV30 and TRBJ1-1): SQTIHQWPATLVQPVGSPLSLECTVEGTSNPNLYWYRQAAGRGLQLLFYSVGIGQISSEVPQNLSASRPQDRQFILSSKKLLLSDSGFYLCAWSRRAEAFFGQGTRLTVV.

This clone was found a few times. The chain is built from TRBV5-6 and TRBJ1-6; D gene uncertain. V lost 3 bases, J lost 7 bases, and 11 bases lay in between. Germline V CDR1 and CDR2: SGHDT, YYEEEE. The CDR3 has 14 amino acids. DNA for the CDR3: TGTGCCAGCAGCTCTCGGGCCGCCAATTCACCCCTCCACTTT. It translates to CASSSRAANSPLHF.

The J gene is TRBJ1-5, the V gene TRBV19; perhaps TRBD1 as D (6 bases). This CDR3 has 14 residues. With 5 bases removed from V and 2 bases from J, the gap between germline ends came to 10 bases. Germline CDR1 is LNHDA and CDR2 is SQIVND (reference sequence). CDR3 sequence: CASSWGAGNQPQHF. As DNA, the CDR3 is TGTGCCAGTAGTTGGGGGGCGGGCAATCAGCCCCAGCATTTT.

The V call is TRBV18, the J call TRBJ2-7, with no clear D. The germline V gene has CDR1 KGHSH and CDR2 LQKENI. With 6 bases removed from V and 0 bases from J, the gap between germline ends came to 9 bases. The CDR3 is 13 residues long. The CDR3 DNA reads TGTGCCAGCTCCGTCAGCAGCTCCTACGAGCAGTACTTC. It yields the protein CASSVSSSYEQYF.

The gene calls are TRBV10-3 and TRBJ2-7; D ambiguous. Germline CDR1 and CDR2: ENHRY and SYGVKD. There are 13 residues in the CDR3. Trimming removed 3 bases at V and 0 bases at J, with 6 bases between. DNA for the CDR3: TGTGCCATCAGTGACGACGGCTCCTACGAGCAGTACTTC. This sequence encodes CAISDDGSYEQYF.

V and J are TRBV12-2 and TRBJ2-1; TRBD1, the D gene given by the table, was not confirmed from the DNA. TRBV12-2 counts as a pseudogene. The CDR3 consists of 16 residues. The CDR3 loop reads CASRLPPAKGINEQFF. In DNA, the CDR3 is TGTGCAAGTCGCTTACCGCCGGCCAAGGGGATCAATGAGCAGTTCTTC.

The CDR3 DNA reads as TGTGCCATCAGTGGACAGTCCAGCGAGCAGTACTTC. Translating gives CAISGQSSEQYF. V and J are TRBV10-3 and TRBJ2-7; a weak D match, TRBD1 (5 bases). This CDR3 has 12 residues. The germline gives CDR1 ENHRY, CDR2 SYGVKD. Trimming took 4 bases from V and 6 from J, leaving 10 bases between them.

The V gene is TRBV19, the J gene TRBJ2-7, with TRBD2 matching 9 bases. Germline CDR1 and CDR2: LNHDA and SQIVND (reference sequence). The V gene end was trimmed by 3 bases and the J gene end by 1 base; junction bases not matched to a gene: 4. CDR3 size: 15 residues. The CDR3 bases are TGTGCCAGTAGTATGGCAAGCGGGGGGTCCTACGAGCAGTACTTC. Its protein product is CASSMASGGSYEQYF.

This clone was detected once. This chain joins TRBV7-9 and TRBJ1-6; D is perhaps TRBD1 (5 bases). The V and J ends lost 1 base and 11 bases respectively, with 12 bases between them. The germline V gene encodes CDR1 SEHNR and CDR2 FQNEAQ (reference sequence). The CDR3 spans 14 residues. Here the CDR3 DNA reads TGTGCCAGCAGCTTAGGGCAGGGATCTCCACCCCTCCACTTT. Its protein product is CASSLGQGSPPLHF.

This clone occurred once. V usage is TRBV10-3 and J usage is TRBJ1-5, with TRBD1 matching 9 bases. The germline gives CDR1 ENHRY, CDR2 SYGVKD. CDR3 length: 13 amino acids. With 10 bases clipped from V and 4 bases from J, the junction kept 5 bases outside the gene matches. The CDR3 sequence: CATGQGKNQPQHF. The CDR3 nucleotides read TGTGCCACCGGACAGGGGAAAAATCAGCCCCAGCATTTT.

The chain links TRBV5-4 to TRBJ2-5, with TRBD2 as a possible D gene (7 bases). V was pared by 1 base and J by 1 base, with 14 bases between. Germline CDR1 reads SGHNT; CDR2 reads YYREEE (reference sequence). CDR3 length: 16 residues. The CDR3 spells CASSLSGGAPQETQYF. For the CDR3, the DNA is TGTGCCAGCAGCTTGTCGGGGGGCGCCCCCCAAGAGACCCAGTACTTC.

The rearrangement joins TRBV6-1 to TRBJ1-6; possibly TRBD1 for D (6 bases). Trimming removed 2 bases from V and 6 bases from J, with 11 bases in between. Germline lookup yields CDR1 MNHNS and CDR2 SASEGT. This CDR3 comprises 15 residues. DNA for the CDR3: TGTGCCAGCAGTGAACTTGCCAGGGGTAATTCACCCCTCCACTTT. Its protein product is CASSELARGNSPLHF.

The rearrangement links TRBV7-9 to TRBJ2-7; D not certain. CDR3 length: 13 amino acids. CDR1 is SEHNR, CDR2 FQNEAQ, per germline (reference sequence). Trimming cost V 5 bases and J 3 bases, with 11 bases left between them. The CDR3 coding sequence is TGTGCCAGCAGCCCAGGTGCCAGCTACGAGCAGTACTTC. This translates into CASSPGASYEQYF. Full variable domain (remainder filled in from reference TRBV7-9 and TRBJ2-7): DTGVSQNPRHKITKRGQNVTFRCDPISEHNRLYWYRQTLGQGPEFLTYFQNEAQLEKSRLLSDRFSAERPKGSFSTLEIQRTEQGDSAMYLCASSPGASYEQYFGPGTRLTVT.